Following are 29 T cell receptor beta chains from one sample sequenced in a study of cytomegalovirus exposure and HLA in healthy donors listed by TCRdb under 2017. Library method: the immunoSEQ multiplex PCR assay. For the multiplex PCR, a mixture combining 60 forward primers for TCR Vbeta segments and 13 reverse primers for TCR Jbeta segments was used. The source is immuneACCESS, and TCRdb retained only in-frame sequences with V and J called. Part of the clones is not carried over; for the studies checked, unresolved V genes explain less than half of this, and the remainder is unexplained. The sample includes about 150,000 clones, with roughly 73% observed a single time. Approximately 10% of the sample lies in the top ten. The sequencing input was PBMCs. Source of these receptors: a man younger than 35 in good health and CMV-seropositive.

This clone is a singleton in its sample. V usage is TRBV6-6 and J usage is TRBJ2-7; possibly TRBD1 for D (6 bases). Germline CDR1 is MNHNY and CDR2 is SVGAGI (reference sequence). There are 11 residues in the CDR3. Trimming removed 5 bases from V and 6 bases from J, with 8 bases in between. The CDR3 is CASSAGVEQYF. CDR3 sequence (DNA): TGTGCCAGCAGTGCAGGGGTCGAGCAGTACTTC.

The rearrangement uses TRBV15 and TRBJ1-5; D may be TRBD1 (5 bases). The CDR3 is 13 residues long. CDR1 LNHNV and CDR2 YYDKDF come from the germline V gene (reference sequence). The V and J ends lost 8 bases and 6 bases respectively, with 14 bases between them. The CDR3 region has the DNA TGTGCCACCTCCCAGGACATAAGTCAGCCCCAGCATTTT. Translation: CATSQDISQPQHF.

The chain carries TRBV28 and TRBJ1-1, with D unclear. Per the germline V gene, CDR1 is MDHEN and CDR2 is SYDVKM. This CDR3 is built from 15 residues. V dropped 7 bases and J dropped 4 bases, with 19 bases sitting between them. CDR3 sequence reads: CASTPVWRTRTEAFF. The CDR3 nucleotides read TGTGCCAGCACCCCCGTTTGGAGAACTCGCACTGAAGCTTTCTTT.

This clone rates as medium-sized. Other DNA sequences of this sample code for an identical CDR3. This chain joins TRBV6-6 and TRBJ2-3; no firm D call. The CDR3 is made up of 12 amino acids. With 4 bases removed from V and 5 bases from J, the gap between germline ends came to 7 bases. The V gene's germline CDR1 is MNHNY and CDR2 SVGAGI (reference sequence). The CDR3 DNA reads TGTGCCAGCAGTTCCACGGGAGATACGCAGTATTTT. It specifies CASSSTGDTQYF.

This chain uses TRBV4-1 with TRBJ1-2; D is unclear. V gave up 1 base and J gave up 7 bases, with 16 bases separating them. The CDR3 covers 15 residues. Per the germline V gene, CDR1 is MGHRA and CDR2 is YSYEKL. DNA for the CDR3: TGCGCCAGCAGCCAAGTTGGATCACAGCTCAGTGGCTACACCTTC. It specifies CASSQVGSQLSGYTF.

CDR3 residues: CASSQSRRVPYEQYF. As DNA, the CDR3 is TGCGCCAGCAGTCAATCGAGGCGTGTACCCTACGAGCAGTACTTC. The gene calls are TRBV23-1 and TRBJ2-7; D is ambiguous. TRBV23-1 counts as an open reading frame of uncertain function. Between the trimmed V and J ends, which lost 0 bases and 2 bases, there was a span of 11 bases. The CDR3 extends over 15 amino acids.

The CDR3 bases are TGTGCCAGCACTAGACTTGGCTACGAGCAGTACTTC. This sequence encodes CASTRLGYEQYF. The chain uses TRBV2 and TRBJ2-5; D gene uncertain. With the DNA end fitting TRBJ2-7 better, the J assignment may be wrong. The CDR3 contains 12 residues. The germline V gene encodes CDR1 SNHLY and CDR2 FYNNEI.

V usage is TRBV10-3 and J usage is TRBJ2-2; TRBD2 aligns across 7 bases. The V segment lost 2 bases and the J segment 9 bases; nucleotides outside the gene matches: 3. Per germline, CDR1 ENHRY and CDR2 SYGVKD. The CDR3 consists of 13 residues. The CDR3 sequence is CAISEREGWELFF. The CDR3 region has the DNA TGTGCCATCAGTGAGAGGGAGGGCTGGGAGCTGTTTTTT.

The chain employs TRBV7-9 and TRBJ1-1; D is ambiguous. The length of the CDR3 is 14 residues. The germline V and J ends were trimmed by 5 bases and 5 bases, with 15 bases remaining between them. Germline V CDR1 and CDR2: SEHNR, FQNEAQ (reference sequence). In nucleotides, the CDR3 is TGTGCCAGCAGCCCCGGTGGTGTTCGAACTGAAGCTTTCTTT. Its protein is CASSPGGVRTEAFF.

The genes are TRBV5-1 and TRBJ2-7; D is possibly TRBD2 (7 bases). Trimming shortened V by 0 bases and J by 3 bases, and 13 bases separated the two germline ends. The CDR3 runs 15 residues. CDR1 is SGHRS and CDR2 is YFSETQ in the germline V gene. Here the CDR3 reads CASSLDPGGNYEQYF. In DNA form, the CDR3 reads TGCGCCAGCAGCTTGGATCCGGGGGGCAACTACGAGCAGTACTTC.

About this clone: The same CDR3 also results from other DNA sequences found in this sample. The V call is TRBV27, the J call TRBJ2-2, with TRBD1 as a possible D gene (5 bases). Germline CDR1 reads MNHEY; CDR2 reads SMNVEV (reference sequence). The CDR3 is made up of 13 amino acids. V gave up 0 bases and J gave up 6 bases, with 5 bases separating them. In nucleotides, the CDR3 is TGTGCCAGCAGTTTATCAGGGGCCGGGGAGCTGTTTTTT. Translating it yields CASSLSGAGELFF.

This chain links TRBV6-5 with TRBJ2-1; 8 bases are a match to TRBD2. Unmatched junction bases numbered 6, after V lost 6 bases and J lost 8 bases. This CDR3 has 13 amino acids. Germline-derived CDR1 and CDR2 are MNHEY and SVGAGI. CDR3 DNA sequence: TGTGCCAGCAGAGGGACTAGTACGTATGAGCAGTTCTTC. It encodes CASRGTSTYEQFF.

CDR3 nucleotides: TGCAGCGTTGAAGGAATCGTTACGTCGGGGACAAGCATGGTAGAGCAGTACTTC. Its translation is CSVEGIVTSGTSMVEQYF. V usage is TRBV29-1 and J usage is TRBJ2-7; TRBD1 is a possible D gene (6 bases). The V end was cut by 1 base, the J end by 7 bases, with 29 bases between. This CDR3 has 18 residues. CDR1 and CDR2 (germline): SQVTM, ANQGSEA.

The chain has TRBV4-1 and TRBJ2-5; D is possibly TRBD1 (5 bases). From germline, CDR1 is MGHRA and CDR2 YSYEKL. This CDR3 comprises 14 residues. Trimming pared 1 base from V and 5 bases from J, leaving 11 bases between. CDR3 coding DNA: TGCGCCAGCAGCCAAGTGGGGCTAACGGAGACCCAGTACTTC. Translation: CASSQVGLTETQYF.

This chain joins TRBV28 and TRBJ2-7, with 9 bases fitting TRBD2. This CDR3 has 14 residues. V lost 5 bases to trimming and J lost 6 bases; unmatched junction nucleotides: 8. Germline V gene lookup returns CDR1 MDHEN and CDR2 SYDVKM. The DNA for the CDR3 is TGTGCCAGCAGTCTGGGACTAGCCAGCGGCGAGCAGTACTTC. Its protein is CASSLGLASGEQYF.

V usage is TRBV4-1 and J usage is TRBJ2-3, with 9 bases identical to TRBD2. CDR1 is MGHRA and CDR2 is YSYEKL in the germline V gene. The CDR3 spans 17 residues. Losses at the gene ends were 3 bases for V and 6 bases for J; bases not matched to a gene: 13. The CDR3 coding sequence is TGCGCCAGCAGCCAGGTCTTTCAGCGGGAGGCCGTGGATACGCAGTATTTT. Translated: CASSQVFQREAVDTQYF.

The chain is built from TRBV6-5 and TRBJ2-7, with 7 bases lining up with TRBD2. The CDR3 covers 15 residues. The J segment lost 0 bases and the V segment lost 2 bases, leaving 4 bases of the junction unmatched. CDR1 MNHEY and CDR2 SVGAGI come from the germline V gene. CDR3 coding DNA: TGTGCCAGCAGTTACGGGCTAGCGGACTCCTACGAGCAGTACTTC. It translates to CASSYGLADSYEQYF.

The V gene is TRBV28, the J gene TRBJ1-2; 7 bases map to TRBD1. The CDR3 sequence is 14 residues long. Trimming took 4 bases from V and 1 from J; bases not matched to a gene: 3. Looked up from germline, CDR1 is MDHEN and CDR2 is SYDVKM. CDR3 nucleotide sequence: TGTGCCAGCAGTTCGACAGGGTTTAACTATGGCTACACCTTC. Protein product: CASSSTGFNYGYTF.

The chain links TRBV18 to TRBJ1-1, with 9 bases lining up with TRBD1. In germline, CDR1 is KGHSH, CDR2 LQKENI. The CDR3 runs to 17 residues. Losses at the gene ends were 4 bases for V and 0 bases for J; bases not matched to a gene: 9. The CDR3 DNA reads TGTGCCAGCTCACGAGGGACAGGGACCAACATGAACACTGAAGCTTTCTTT. This sequence encodes CASSRGTGTNMNTEAFF.

This chain joins TRBV27 and TRBJ2-3; 7 bases agree with TRBD2. This CDR3 is 14 amino acids long. After removal of 6 bases from V and 5 bases from J, the junction contained 8 bases not matched to a gene. The germline V gene has CDR1 MNHEY and CDR2 SMNVEV (reference sequence). The CDR3, as DNA: TGTGCCAGCAGACCGGGTCCGGGGGGAGATACGCAGTATTTT. Amino acids: CASRPGPGGDTQYF.

The chain uses TRBV28 and TRBJ1-1, with D possibly being TRBD1 (6 bases). CDR1 MDHEN and CDR2 SYDVKM come from the germline V gene. V was clipped by 5 bases and J by 0 bases, with 16 bases between them. This CDR3 spans 16 amino acids. CDR3 protein: CASSLSGAPLNTEAFF. The DNA for the CDR3 is TGTGCCAGCAGTCTCTCAGGGGCGCCCCTGAACACTGAAGCTTTCTTT.

The CDR3 loop reads CASSSDRGPLTDTQYF. In nucleotides, the CDR3 is TGTGCCAGCAGTTCCGACAGGGGCCCCTTAACAGATACGCAGTATTTT. V usage is TRBV28 and J usage is TRBJ2-3, with 8 bases that match TRBD1. This CDR3 has 16 amino acids. Trimming at V came to 4 bases and at J to 3 bases, leaving 9 bases not matched to a gene. The germline CDR1 and CDR2 sequences are MDHEN and SYDVKM.

The rearrangement joins TRBV18 to TRBJ1-1; unclear D gene. Germline V lookup: CDR1 KGHSH, CDR2 LQKENI. This CDR3 contains 13 residues. The V gene lost 2 bases and the J gene lost 2 bases, with 6 bases spanning the gap. The CDR3 loop is CASSPEANTEAFF. Written as DNA, the CDR3 is TGTGCCAGCTCACCAGAAGCTAACACTGAAGCTTTCTTT.

J is TRBJ2-7 and V is TRBV4-1, with TRBD1 matching over 9 bases. CDR3 size: 16 residues. In germline, CDR1 is MGHRA, CDR2 YSYEKL. The trim removed 4 bases at V and 1 base at J, leaving 8 bases unmatched. The CDR3 here is CASSRLGQGPSYEQYF. The CDR3 DNA reads as TGCGCCAGCAGCCGCTTGGGACAGGGTCCTTCCTACGAGCAGTACTTC.

This clone was recorded once. This sequence joins TRBV28 and TRBJ2-3, with TRBD2 matching 11 bases. CDR3 length equals 18 residues. Trimming at V came to 5 bases and at J to 5 bases, leaving 15 bases not matched to a gene. Germline V lookup: CDR1 MDHEN, CDR2 SYDVKM. The CDR3 is CASSPTSGSLNGIDTQYF. The CDR3 DNA sequence: TGTGCCAGCAGTCCCACTAGCGGGAGTTTGAATGGAATAGATACGCAGTATTTT.

This chain links TRBV5-6 with TRBJ2-2; TRBD2 matches 9 bases. The V and J ends lost 4 bases and 3 bases, in that order; junction bases with no gene match: 10. Germline values: CDR1 SGHDT, CDR2 YYEEEE. CDR3 length: 17 amino acids. The CDR3, as DNA: TGTGCCAGCAGCCCCCAGACTAGCGGTCTTTACACCGGGGAGCTGTTTTTT. As protein: CASSPQTSGLYTGELFF.

The chain recombines TRBV27 with TRBJ2-6; 10 bases align to TRBD1. Germline CDR1 reads MNHEY; CDR2 reads SMNVEV (reference sequence). The ends lost 3 bases at V and 3 bases at J; junction bases unmatched: 5. The length of the CDR3 is 17 residues. The CDR3 bases are TGTGCCAGCAGTTTGGTGACAGGGGGCCGTGGGGCCAACGTCCTGACTTTC. This translates into CASSLVTGGRGANVLTF.

The CDR3 loop reads CASSFFFSKVGGSGNEQFF. The CDR3 region has the DNA TGTGCCAGCAGTTTCTTTTTTTCTAAGGTTGGCGGGAGTGGGAATGAGCAGTTCTTC. The rearrangement joins TRBV28 to TRBJ2-1; 7 positions agree with TRBD2. This CDR3 comprises 19 residues. V lost 3 bases, J lost 7 bases, and 21 bases stayed unmatched. CDR1 is MDHEN, CDR2 SYDVKM, per germline.

This clone was found a few times. V is TRBV15 and J is TRBJ2-7; D is possibly TRBD2 (5 bases). Germline V gene sequence: CDR1 LNHNV, CDR2 YYDKDF (reference sequence). V was cut by 1 base and J by 6 bases, with 19 bases left in between. The CDR3 has 16 residues. CDR3 DNA sequence: TGTGCCACCAGCAGAGGAATGAGGGCTGCCGGAGCCGAGCAGTACTTC. As protein: CATSRGMRAAGAEQYF.